This T cell receptor (beta chain) was captured by sequencing in a study of response to subunit inactivated influenza vaccine. Study-wide points: Few new T cells, the authors suggested, are recruited by each seasonal influenza vaccination.

Germline V gene data show CDR1 as SGHAT and CDR2 as FQNNGV. The CDR3 contains 16 residues. V lost 1 base and J lost 7, with 19 bases in between. This clonotype appeared a few times. Its antigen is unknown. TCRdb re-called the RT-PCR reads with MiXCR, one entry per CDR3 protein. The repertoire holds around 190,000 distinct CDR3 sequences, with about 10% as singletons. The source of this sequence is a man aged 50 to 59 who received an inactivated influenza vaccine. The chain combines TRBV11-2 with TRBJ2-5; possibly TRBD1 or TRBD2 for D (6 bases each). The material sequenced was non-naive T cells sorted from PBMCs, taken on the day of vaccination. The CDR3 DNA sequence: TGTGCCAGCAGCTTAGTTCGGTGGGGGGCTGAAGGGACCCAGTACTTC. Amino acids: CASSLVRWGAEGTQYF.